The T cell receptor (beta chain) described here comes from a study of cytomegalovirus exposure and HLA in healthy donors. V lost 8 bases and J lost 5, with 15 bases in between. The germline V gene has CDR1 PRHDT and CDR2 FYEKMQ (reference sequence). The CDR3 covers 13 residues. Primers for the PCR totalled 60 Vbeta and 13 Jbeta. Clones were sequenced by immunoSEQ multiplex PCR, and TCRdb holds only the in-frame ones, with some missing. The profile shows about 120,000 clones, roughly 70% of them singletons. The chain recombines TRBV13 with TRBJ1-1; possibly TRBD1 for D (6 bases). Input material: PBMCs. This sequence originates from a man under 40 in good health and CMV-seropositive. CDR3 nucleotide sequence: TGTGCCAGCCAGGGGAGGGGGGGAACTGAAGCTTTCTTT. This gives the protein CASQGRGGTEAFF.